A selection of T cell receptor beta chains follows, all from one sample in a study of sequential checkpoint blockade in melanoma. Sequenced by immunoSEQ multiplex PCR; TCRdb stores in-frame clones only, minus some. The table shows more than 5,000 clones, with approximately 19% occurring only once. Sequencing was performed on tumor tissue (inferred from file names), taken from a patient given nivolumab and ipilimumab in sequence. The source of these receptors is a human donor with melanoma. Both conserved end residues are part of each CDR3. D genes are given only for firm matches. A row's size may be missing; if present it is once, few, many or a size class.

size,D,V,J,CDR3,DNA
NA,TRBD1,TRBV15,TRBJ1-2,CATSRGAGDRVLADYGYTF,TGTGCCACCAGCAGAGGGGCCGGGGACAGGGTACTGGCGGACTATGGCTACACCTTC
NA,NA,TRBV5-1,TRBJ2-3,CASSGGRRADTQYF,TGCGCCAGCAGCGGCGGCCGAAGGGCAGATACGCAGTATTTT
medium-sized,NA,TRBV28,TRBJ1-2,CASGDPDRVFGYTF,TGTGCCAGCGGGGATCCAGATAGAGTTTTCGGCTACACCTTC
NA,NA,TRBV10-2,TRBJ2-7,CASRKGAAPYEQYF,TGCGCCAGCCGTAAGGGCGCGGCGCCCTACGAGCAGTACTTC
few,TRBD1,TRBV9,TRBJ1-2,CASAGGWFGYTF,TGTGCCAGCGCAGGGGGCTGGTTTGGCTACACCTTC
many,NA,TRBV11-3,TRBJ1-5,CASKEWDDNQPQHF,TGTGCCAGCAAAGAGTGGGATGACAATCAGCCCCAGCATTTT
few,NA,TRBV6-8,TRBJ2-7,CASSPVGFSYEQYF,TGTGCCAGCAGTCCCGTTGGTTTTTCCTACGAGCAGTACTTC
NA,TRBD2,TRBV12-5,TRBJ2-5,CASTPGPKRGGRETQYF,TGTGCCAGCACACCGGGACCTAAGCGGGGGGGCCGGGAGACCCAGTACTTC
few,NA,TRBV6-8,TRBJ2-1,CASSTDRLEEQFF,TGTGCCAGCAGTACCGACCGGCTCGAAGAGCAGTTCTTC
once,NA,TRBV19,TRBJ2-3,CASSMSAGFADTQYF,TGTGCCAGTAGTATGAGTGCGGGGTTCGCAGATACGCAGTATTTT
NA,NA,TRBV15,TRBJ2-3,CATSVQYSTDTQYF,TGTGCCACCAGCGTTCAGTACAGCACAGATACGCAGTATTTT
NA,NA,TRBV6-8,TRBJ1-4,CASSYGSRILFHFPHF,TGTGCCAGCAGTTACGGTTCACGGATTCTCTTCCATTTCCCCCATTTT
few,TRBD1,TRBV19,TRBJ1-4,CASSIIFARNRGEKLFF,TGTGCCAGTAGTATAATATTTGCGAGGAACAGGGGCGAAAAACTGTTTTTT
NA,NA,TRBV30,TRBJ1-1,CAWGASNTEAFF,TGTGCCTGGGGGGCGTCGAACACTGAAGCTTTCTTT